The next 6 T cell receptor beta chains were all read from a single sample in a study of T cell responses to AZD1222 COVID-19 vaccine. The protocol was immunoSEQ multiplex PCR, while the TCRdb copy is restricted to in-frame clones and leaves out a portion. This table holds about 160,000 clones, approximately 90% found once. The specimen comprised peripheral blood, sampled on day 0 of AZD1222 vaccination. All receptors derive from an adult in good health.

This chain uses TRBV5-5 with TRBJ1-4; D perhaps matches TRBD1 (6 bases). CDR1 is SGHKS and CDR2 is YYEKEE in the germline V gene (reference sequence). Trimming removed 4 bases from V and 0 bases from J, with 13 bases in between. The CDR3 is 16 amino acids. CDR3 loop: CASSMMDSSTNEKLFF. DNA for the CDR3: TGTGCCAGCAGCATGATGGACAGTTCAACTAATGAAAAACTGTTTTTT.

The V gene is TRBV6-2 or TRBV6-3, the J gene TRBJ1-5, with D unclear. The CDR3 runs to 13 residues. V dropped 2 bases and J dropped 0 bases, with 2 bases sitting between them. Germline loops: CDR1 MNHEY, CDR2 SVGEGT. The chain's CDR3 is CASSYGSNQPQHF. The CDR3 coding sequence is TGTGCCAGCAGTTACGGTAGCAATCAGCCCCAGCATTTT.

V and J are TRBV6-2 or TRBV6-3 and TRBJ2-1; 7 nucleotides line up with TRBD2. CDR1 and CDR2 (germline): MNHEY, SVGEGT. The CDR3 consists of 15 residues. V lost 2 bases, J lost 10 bases, and 11 bases stayed unmatched. The DNA of the CDR3 is TGTGCCAGCAGTTACAGTAGCGGCGCGGGGGTCGAGCAGTTCTTC. This gives the protein CASSYSSGAGVEQFF.

The V and J genes are TRBV19 and TRBJ2-1, with 7 bases matching TRBD2. Germline-derived CDR1 and CDR2 are LNHDA and SQIVND (reference sequence). V gave up 3 bases and J gave up 8 bases; unmatched junction bases: 7. The CDR3 totals 14 residues. CDR3 residues: CASSIRGSADEQFF. DNA for the CDR3: TGTGCCAGTAGTATCCGCGGGAGCGCCGATGAGCAGTTCTTC.

In its sample, this clone was seen once. The rearrangement joins TRBV9 to TRBJ2-3; maybe TRBD2 (6 bases). Trimming shortened V by 3 bases and J by 2 bases, and 10 bases separated the two germline ends. CDR1 is SGDLS and CDR2 is YYNGEE in the germline V gene. This CDR3 is built from 14 residues. CDR3: CASSAEGYTDTQYF. The CDR3 nucleotides read TGTGCCAGCAGCGCGGAGGGCTACACAGATACGCAGTATTTT.

The V call is TRBV10-3, the J call TRBJ1-2; D unresolved. The CDR3 extends over 12 amino acids. Trimming stripped 2 bases from V and 4 bases from J, with 5 bases between. Germline assignment: CDR1 ENHRY and CDR2 SYGVKD. CDR3 in DNA: TGTGCCATCAGTGAGACGATCTATGGCTACACCTTC. Protein: CAISETIYGYTF.